These T cell receptor beta chains were read from a single sample in a study of blood T cell repertoires in COVID-19. Data came from immunoSEQ multiplex PCR; TCRdb stores just in-frame clones and leaves some out. The table has around 480,000 clones, about 91% seen once; the top ten hold roughly 12%. The specimen sequenced was peripheral blood. These receptors were obtained from a woman aged 50 to 65 with COVID-19, enrolled during active disease. The CDR3 runs from the conserved cysteine through the conserved F or W. A D gene is named only where the DNA matches it firmly. Clone size, where shown, is once, few, many, or a class for clones that have expanded.

CDR3aa: CASSFSGGGYNEQFF; CDR3nt: TGTGCCAGCAGTTTTAGCGGGGGGGGGTACAATGAGCAGTTCTTC; abundance: once; v_gene: TRBV6-6; j_gene: TRBJ2-1; d_gene: TRBD2
CDR3aa: CASSVSLSREQYF; CDR3nt: TGTGCCAGCAGTGTCTCCTTGTCCCGTGAGCAGTACTTC; abundance: .; v_gene: TRBV2; j_gene: TRBJ2-7; d_gene: .
CDR3aa: CASRQGAGYGYTF; CDR3nt: TGTGCCAGCAGACAGGGGGCAGGGTATGGCTACACCTTC; abundance: .; v_gene: TRBV6-5; j_gene: TRBJ1-2; d_gene: TRBD1
CDR3aa: CASSPRTSPTDTQYF; CDR3nt: TGTGCCAGCAGCCCCAGGACTAGCCCCACAGATACGCAGTATTTT; abundance: .; v_gene: TRBV7-2; j_gene: TRBJ2-3; d_gene: TRBD2
CDR3aa: CASTDRLNEQYF; CDR3nt: TGTGCCAGCACAGACAGGCTCAACGAGCAGTACTTC; abundance: .; v_gene: TRBV6-5; j_gene: TRBJ2-7; d_gene: .
CDR3aa: CSVKGQGAYGYGYTF; CDR3nt: TGCAGCGTTAAAGGACAGGGGGCTTATGGCTATGGCTACACCTTC; abundance: .; v_gene: TRBV29-1; j_gene: TRBJ1-2; d_gene: TRBD1
CDR3aa: CASSLDNRVDEQFF; CDR3nt: TGTGCCAGCAGCTTAGATAACAGGGTTGATGAGCAGTTCTTC; abundance: once; v_gene: TRBV11-3; j_gene: TRBJ2-1; d_gene: .
CDR3aa: CASRASGGGETQYF; CDR3nt: TGTGCCAGCAGAGCGTCGGGGGGAGGAGAGACCCAGTACTTC; abundance: .; v_gene: TRBV6-5; j_gene: TRBJ2-5; d_gene: TRBD2
CDR3aa: CASSLLQGPYEQYF; CDR3nt: TGTGCCAGCAGCTTATTACAGGGCCCCTACGAGCAGTACTTC; abundance: few; v_gene: TRBV5-5; j_gene: TRBJ2-7; d_gene: .
CDR3aa: CATSKGRAGGKGEQFF; CDR3nt: TGTGCCACCAGCAAAGGACGGGCGGGGGGGAAAGGTGAGCAGTTCTTC; abundance: .; v_gene: TRBV15; j_gene: TRBJ2-1; d_gene: TRBD2